The 13 T cell receptor beta chains below all came from one sample that was sequenced in a study of T-cell memory formation after mild COVID-19. TCRdb processed the 5' RACE reads anew with MiXCR; each CDR3 protein has one entry. The sample carries some 270,000 distinct CDR3 sequences, less than 20% recorded once. Input material: PBMCs or a T cell subset sorted from them (not recorded which). The receptors were sampled from an adult woman who had mild COVID-19 (a few samples of this study predate the infection). Cell type and time point are not known.

V is TRBV6-5 and J is TRBJ1-5; D gene ambiguous. There are 13 residues in the CDR3. Trimming stripped 5 bases from V and 5 bases from J, with 10 bases between. The germline gives CDR1 MNHEY, CDR2 SVGAGI. CDR3 sequence reads: CASSLRRDQPQHF. CDR3 coding DNA: TGTGCCAGCAGTCTTAGGAGGGATCAGCCCCAGCATTTT.

This clonotype was seen only a few times. The J gene is TRBJ2-5, the V gene TRBV29-1, with D unresolved. With 4 bases removed from V and 7 bases from J, the gap between germline ends came to 13 bases. The CDR3 spans 12 residues. In germline, CDR1 is SQVTM, CDR2 ANQGSEA. The CDR3 DNA follows: TGCAGCGTTGCTCTGACATTTGGGACCCAGTACTTC. Protein: CSVALTFGTQYF.

The table lists this clonotype with a few counts. This sequence joins TRBV27 and TRBJ1-6, with unresolved D. V shed 4 bases and J shed 7 bases, with 11 bases lying between them. This CDR3 contains 14 residues. Germline V gene lookup returns CDR1 MNHEY and CDR2 SMNVEV (reference sequence). CDR3: CASSSPLPNSPLHF. The CDR3 DNA reads as TGTGCCAGCAGTTCCCCTCTCCCAAATTCACCCCTCCACTTT.

The chain has TRBV11-2 and TRBJ2-1; D may match TRBD1 or TRBD2 (5 bases each). Deletions cut 5 bases from V and 5 bases from J, with 19 bases between. From germline, CDR1 is SGHAT and CDR2 FQNNGV. The CDR3 runs to 16 residues. In DNA, the CDR3 is TGTGCCAGCAGCCCCAACACGGGACGTAGAAACAATGAGCAGTTCTTC. It translates to CASSPNTGRRNNEQFF.

The table lists this clonotype with a count of one. The rearrangement joins TRBV4-1 to TRBJ2-7, with 10 bases fitting TRBD1. This CDR3 has 15 residues. CDR1 is MGHRA and CDR2 is YSYEKL in the germline V gene. Unmatched junction bases numbered 7, after V lost 4 bases and J lost 4 bases. CDR3 nucleotide sequence: TGCGCCAGCAGCCCAGGACAGGGGGTGGAATACGAGCAGTACTTC. Residues: CASSPGQGVEYEQYF.

This clonotype was seen just once. The chain carries TRBV19 and TRBJ1-2, with D possibly TRBD1 on 5 matching bases. The CDR3 extends over 11 amino acids. CDR1 and CDR2 (germline): LNHDA, SQIVND (reference sequence). V was clipped by 9 bases and J by 8 bases, with 13 bases between them. The CDR3 is CASRVLEGYTF. The CDR3 DNA follows: TGTGCCAGCAGGGTGCTTGAGGGCTACACCTTC.

This clonotype was observed a few times. The chain employs TRBV5-5 and TRBJ1-1, with 9 bases fitting TRBD1. After removal of 6 bases from V and 1 base from J, the junction contained 10 bases not matched to a gene. Germline V lookup: CDR1 SGHKS, CDR2 YYEKEE (reference sequence). This CDR3 contains 16 residues. As DNA, the CDR3 is TGTGCCAGCAAACTATCCCCACAGGGGGCGAACACTGAAGCTTTCTTT. Its translation: CASKLSPQGANTEAFF.

This clonotype was counted many times. The rearrangement links TRBV5-1 to TRBJ2-1; 8 nucleotides agree with TRBD2. The CDR3 covers 15 residues. Trimming cost V 2 bases and J 2 bases; bases outside gene matches: 3. Germline lookup yields CDR1 SGHRS and CDR2 YFSETQ. The DNA for the CDR3 is TGCGCCAGCAGCTTAGGAGCGGGGGCCTACAATGAGCAGTTCTTC. This translates into CASSLGAGAYNEQFF.

The chain uses TRBV11-1 and TRBJ2-3; TRBD2 agrees at 13 bases. CDR3 length equals 16 residues. In germline, CDR1 is SGHAT, CDR2 FQDESV (reference sequence). With V trimmed by 5 bases and J by 3 bases, 5 bases remained unmatched. The CDR3 is CASSPPGLAGTDTQYF. The CDR3 coding sequence is TGTGCCAGCAGCCCGCCGGGACTAGCGGGAACAGATACGCAGTATTTT.

The sample holds a few counts of this clonotype. The CDR3 loop reads CASSAGTGELFF. The CDR3 DNA follows: TGTGCCAGCAGCGCGGGGACCGGGGAGCTGTTTTTT. This chain links TRBV11-3 with TRBJ2-2; D is perhaps TRBD2 (6 bases). Germline-derived CDR1 and CDR2 are SGHNT and YENEEA. The V end lost 5 bases, the J end lost 5 bases, and 6 bases lay between the germline ends. There are 12 residues in the CDR3.

This clonotype was recorded a few times. The J gene is TRBJ2-6, the V gene TRBV29-1; D remains ambiguous. CDR3 length equals 14 residues. With 4 bases removed from V and 0 bases from J, the gap between germline ends came to 7 bases. Germline assignment: CDR1 SQVTM and CDR2 ANQGSEA. The CDR3 is CSVGFGSGANVLTF. The CDR3 coding sequence is TGCAGCGTTGGATTTGGCTCTGGGGCCAACGTCCTGACTTTC.

This clonotype occurred a few times. This chain joins TRBV10-2 and TRBJ2-1, with 11 bases aligning to TRBD2. Germline lookup yields CDR1 WSHSY and CDR2 SAAADI. The CDR3 extends over 18 amino acids. V lost 7 bases, J lost 7 bases, and 18 bases stayed unmatched. The CDR3: CASILPGGTSGFSNEQFF. The CDR3, as DNA: TGCGCCAGCATCCTACCGGGGGGGACTAGCGGATTTAGTAATGAGCAGTTCTTC.

The rearrangement uses TRBV5-1 and TRBJ2-4, with a tentative D call TRBD2 (5 bases). The V end was cut by 4 bases, the J end by 8 bases, with 19 bases between. CDR1 SGHRS and CDR2 YFSETQ come from the germline V gene. The CDR3 runs to 15 residues. CDR3 DNA: TGCGCCAGCAGCGTCGGGCCCCCCTTGGAGGACATTCAGTACTTC. Its protein is CASSVGPPLEDIQYF.